This T cell receptor (beta chain) comes out of a study of Graves' ophthalmopathy and Graves' hyperthyroidism. The authors amplified TCR beta CDR3 regions from RNA transcripts. A first-round RT-PCR used HTBI primers, followed by a second-round multiplex PCR. TCRdb re-called the multiplex PCR reads with MiXCR, one entry per CDR3 protein. This sample has over a million distinct CDR3 sequences, with about 38% found just once. Researchers turned away patients with other autoimmune diseases, uncontrolled infections, pregnancy or lactation. This CDR3 spans 15 amino acids. V was pared by 3 bases and J by 0 bases, with 11 bases between. In germline, CDR1 is KGHSH, CDR2 LQKENI.

The clonotype was recovered from an adult man with Graves' hyperthyroidism. The sequenced sample consisted of peripheral blood or thyroid tissue (not recorded which). The chain recombines TRBV18 with TRBJ1-1; the D gene is possibly TRBD1 (6 bases). CDR3 bases: TGTGCCAGCTCACCCGGGGGGCAGCTGAACACTGAAGCTTTCTTT. This encodes CASSPGGQLNTEAFF.